The entry below gives a single TCR beta chain sequence along with its context. The CDR3 covers 16 residues. V gave up 4 bases and J gave up 8 bases; unmatched junction bases: 12. The germline gives CDR1 MNHNS, CDR2 SASEGT. This entry belongs to a study of CD8 T cells in Susac syndrome. cDNA came from about 0.51 to 1 ug RNA primed by random hexamers. TCRdb redid the calling of the immunoSEQ multiplex PCR reads with MiXCR, one entry per CDR3 protein. This sample has 150,000 to 250,000 distinct CDR3 sequences, with roughly 95% found just once. Specimen: CD4+ T cells from PBMCs. This receptor was identified in a human donor with multiple sclerosis. The chain is built from TRBV6-1 and TRBJ2-4; 9 nucleotides line up with TRBD1. CDR3 amino acids: CASSARQGVIVDIQYF. The DNA of the CDR3 is TGTGCCAGCAGTGCTCGACAGGGGGTGATTGTGGACATTCAGTACTTC.